The sequence of this TCR beta chain was determined in a study of T cell responses to AZD1222 COVID-19 vaccine. Study outcomes and limitations: Only a handful of AZD1222 recipients, six or seven in all, had baseline seropositivity.

Concerning this clone: Its antigen is not identified.

The ends lost 4 bases at V and 1 base at J; junction bases unmatched: 12. CDR3 size: 18 residues. Germline CDR1 reads MNHEY; CDR2 reads SMNVEV (reference sequence). The protocol was immunoSEQ multiplex PCR, while the TCRdb copy is restricted to in-frame clones and leaves out a portion. The table includes 150,000 or so clones, roughly nine tenths detected once. The V and J genes are TRBV27 and TRBJ2-4; TRBD1 aligns across 8 bases. The input for sequencing was peripheral blood, taken on day 0 of AZD1222 vaccination. The TCR comes from an adult in good health. DNA of the CDR3: TGTGCCAGCAGTTCCAGGGGGCCGGGGCTTATCGCCAAAAACATTCAGTACTTC. It yields the protein CASSSRGPGLIAKNIQYF.